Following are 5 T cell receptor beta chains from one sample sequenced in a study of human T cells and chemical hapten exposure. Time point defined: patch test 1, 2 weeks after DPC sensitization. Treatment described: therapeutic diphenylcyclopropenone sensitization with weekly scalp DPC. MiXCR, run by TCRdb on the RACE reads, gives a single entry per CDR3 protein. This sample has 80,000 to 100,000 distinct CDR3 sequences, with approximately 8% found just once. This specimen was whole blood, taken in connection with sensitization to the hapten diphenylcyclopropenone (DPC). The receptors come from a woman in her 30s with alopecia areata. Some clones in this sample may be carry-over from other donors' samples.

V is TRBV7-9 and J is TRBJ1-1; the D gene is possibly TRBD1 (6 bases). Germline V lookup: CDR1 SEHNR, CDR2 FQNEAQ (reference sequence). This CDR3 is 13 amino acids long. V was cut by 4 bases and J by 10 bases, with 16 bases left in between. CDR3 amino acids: CASSSPTGYGAFF. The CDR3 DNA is TGTGCCAGCAGCTCGCCCACAGGGTATGGAGCTTTCTTT.

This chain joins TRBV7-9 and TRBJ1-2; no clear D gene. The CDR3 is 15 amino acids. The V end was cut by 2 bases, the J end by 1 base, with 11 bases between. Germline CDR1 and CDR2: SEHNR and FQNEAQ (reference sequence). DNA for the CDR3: TGTGCCAGCAGCTTAAGTGGAGGCGGTAACTATGGCTACACCTTC. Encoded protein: CASSLSGGGNYGYTF.

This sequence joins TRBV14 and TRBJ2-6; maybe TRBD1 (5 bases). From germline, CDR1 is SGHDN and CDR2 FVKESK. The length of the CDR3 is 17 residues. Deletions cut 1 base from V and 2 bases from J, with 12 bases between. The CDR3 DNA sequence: TGTGCCAGCAGCCAAGTCTTCCAGGGCCCTGGGGCCAACGTCCTGACTTTC. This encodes CASSQVFQGPGANVLTF.

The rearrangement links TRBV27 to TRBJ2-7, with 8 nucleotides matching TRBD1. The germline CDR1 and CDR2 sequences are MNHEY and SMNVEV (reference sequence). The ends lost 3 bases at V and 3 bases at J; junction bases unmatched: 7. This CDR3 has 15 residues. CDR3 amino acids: CASSLAGTGHYEQYF. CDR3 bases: TGTGCCAGCAGTTTGGCCGGGACAGGACACTACGAGCAGTACTTC.

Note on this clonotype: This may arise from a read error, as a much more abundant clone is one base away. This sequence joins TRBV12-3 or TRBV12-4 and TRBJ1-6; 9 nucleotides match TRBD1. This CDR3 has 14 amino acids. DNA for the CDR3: TGTGCCAGCAGTTTGGACAGGGGCAATTCACCCCTCAACTTT. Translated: CASSLDRGNSPLNF.